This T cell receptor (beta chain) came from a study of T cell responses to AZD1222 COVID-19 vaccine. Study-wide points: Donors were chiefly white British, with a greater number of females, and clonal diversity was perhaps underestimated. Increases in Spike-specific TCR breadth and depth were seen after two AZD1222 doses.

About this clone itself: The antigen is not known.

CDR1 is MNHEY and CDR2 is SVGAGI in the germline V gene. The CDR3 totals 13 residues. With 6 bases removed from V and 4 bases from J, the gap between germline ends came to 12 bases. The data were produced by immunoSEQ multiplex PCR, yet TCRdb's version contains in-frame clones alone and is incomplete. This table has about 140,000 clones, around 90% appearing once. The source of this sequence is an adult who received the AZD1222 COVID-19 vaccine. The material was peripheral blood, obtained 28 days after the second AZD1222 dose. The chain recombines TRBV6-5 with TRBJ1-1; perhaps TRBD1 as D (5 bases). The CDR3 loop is CASRRGAGTEAFF. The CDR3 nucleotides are TGTGCCAGCAGACGCGGGGCGGGCACTGAAGCTTTCTTT.